This T cell receptor (beta chain) is drawn from a study of T cells in Graves' hyperthyroidism and ophthalmopathy. Study-wide context: The initial diagnosis was the point when peripheral blood was collected, ahead of any treatment.

From RNA transcripts, TCR beta CDR3 regions were amplified. Carried out on the TCR CDR3, a first-round RT-PCR used the HTBI primer set. In TCRdb, the multiplex PCR reads were re-called with MiXCR into one record per CDR3 protein. The sample lists about 420,000 distinct CDR3 sequences; about 15% were seen once. The ends lost 4 bases at V and 5 bases at J; junction bases unmatched: 8. The germline CDR1 and CDR2 sequences are SGHAT and FQNNGV. The length of the CDR3 is 15 residues. This clonotype was seen just once. This TCR was recovered from a woman younger than 30 with Graves' hyperthyroidism. What was sequenced was blood. The J gene is TRBJ2-5, the V gene TRBV11-2; 9 nucleotides agree with TRBD1. In DNA form, the CDR3 reads TGTGCCAGCAGCTCATCTACAGGGGGCTATGAGACCCAGTACTTC. Its protein product is CASSSSTGGYETQYF.